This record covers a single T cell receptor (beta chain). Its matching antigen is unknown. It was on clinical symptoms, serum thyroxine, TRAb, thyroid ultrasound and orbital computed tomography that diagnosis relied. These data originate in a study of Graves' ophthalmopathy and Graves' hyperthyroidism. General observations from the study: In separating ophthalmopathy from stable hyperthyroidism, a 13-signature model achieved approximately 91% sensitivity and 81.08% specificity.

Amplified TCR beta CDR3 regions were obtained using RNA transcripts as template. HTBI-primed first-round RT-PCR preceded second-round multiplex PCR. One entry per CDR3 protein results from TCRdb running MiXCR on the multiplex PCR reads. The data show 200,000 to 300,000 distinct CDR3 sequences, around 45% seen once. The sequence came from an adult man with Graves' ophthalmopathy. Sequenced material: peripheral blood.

CDR3 amino acids: CASSLEVGAGTPLHF. The CDR3 DNA sequence: TGTGCCAGCAGCTTAGAAGTGGGTGCTGGGACACCCCTCCACTTT. This chain joins TRBV7-6 and TRBJ1-6; D unresolved. CDR3 size: 15 residues. With 1 base removed from V and 11 bases from J, the gap between germline ends came to 15 bases. Per germline, CDR1 SGHVS and CDR2 FNYEAQ. Filled out from reference TRBV7-6 and TRBJ1-6, the complete variable domain reads GAGVSQSPRYKVTKRGQDVALRCDPISGHVSLYWYRQALGQGPEFLTYFNYEAQQDKSGLPNDRFSAERPEGSISTLTIQRTEQRDSAMYRCASSLEVGAGTPLHFGNGTRLTVT.